The clone carrying this T cell receptor (beta chain) was counted a single time. Its antigen is undetermined. This sample is drawn from a study of T-cell reconstitution after alpha-beta-depleted transplantation in children. Study-wide points: There were reportedly several hundred expanded graft clones from which alpha-beta T cells came about two months after transplant. The high TCRbeta diversity at day 60 in some patients came from surviving recipient T cells and thymic progenitors. Newly produced T cells mostly accounted for T-cell counts and diversity one year post-transplant.

The CDR3 loop spans 14 amino acids. Trimming left V 4 bases short and J 7 bases short, with 18 bases between. Per the germline V gene, CDR1 is SGHRS and CDR2 is YFSETQ. TCRbeta library construction was performed incorporating unique molecular identifiers. MiXCR, run by TCRdb on the PCR reads, gives a single entry per CDR3 protein. The profile shows approximately 800,000 distinct CDR3 sequences, about 15% of them singletons. Sequencing used PBMCs, mostly from graft donor cells, obtained 360 days after TCRalphabeta/CD19-depleted stem cell transplant. The rearrangement uses TRBV5-1 and TRBJ2-7; a possible D gene is TRBD2 (5 bases). The source of this sequence is a male patient younger than 18 who had a stem cell transplant for acute lymphoblastic leukemia, so the T cells may come from the graft donor. CDR3 DNA: TGCGCCAGCAGCACGGTTTTGGTCTCGGGGGAGCAGTACTTC. Encoded protein: CASSTVLVSGEQYF.